This T cell receptor beta chain comes out of a study of T cell responses to AZD1222 COVID-19 vaccine (dated by TCRdb to the early 2020s). Regarding the study in general: AZD1222 recipients whose second dose came at about 4 weeks and those whose second dose came at about 12 weeks were combined into one group, since spike-specific TCR depth and breadth did not differ between the two schedules. A total of more than 230 trial participants underwent TCR sequencing, of whom about 210 received two doses of AZD1222 and around 26 received two doses of the MenACWY control vaccine. Trial participants were enrolled into age subgroups of 18-55, 56-69 and 70-plus years, which contained around 150, 28 and 57 TCR-sequenced participants, respectively. Beyond this particular receptor, the publication reports: Nearly half of unique spike-specific TCRs reportedly recognized epitopes outside regions mutated in the B.1.351 and B.1.1.7 variants. The whole spike protein was spanned by vaccine-associated CD4 TCRs, and dominant responses were seen in regions 160-218 and 743-854. Because no day 14 peak-response samples were available, repertoires were characterized only after the peak T cell response. In the small 56-69-year group, the increase in depth fell short of significance, most likely because of low power. Conclusions about previously exposed vaccinees are limited, since just five or six AZD1222 recipients were seropositive for SARS-CoV-2 at baseline. Spike-specific TCR breadth and depth rose significantly after two AZD1222 doses compared with day 0 and with MenACWY recipients. Participants were mostly white British and included more females than males, and it was suggested by the authors that clonal diversity may have been underestimated.

The germline V gene sets CDR1 to ENHRY and CDR2 to SYGVKD. Spanning cysteine to phenylalanine, the CDR3 consists of 15 amino acids. Only CDR3 DNA is held: 45 bases, read in frame from base 1. The germline V end is reduced by 0 bases and the J end by 2 bases; junction bases left unmatched: 3. With regard to this clone: Its antigen is currently not known. No base-level quality is on record; no much larger clone is a single base apart.

The CDR3 regions of human TCRbeta chains were subjected to immunosequencing. In the original analysis: Repertoire TCRs were checked for matches against a reference library of SARS-CoV-2-specific TCRs that had been generated using the MIRA antigen-specificity platform. Breadth meant the fraction of unique TCRs that were SARS-CoV-2-associated, whereas depth meant the fraction of total T cells that were SARS-CoV-2-associated. Using the MIRA data, every spike-specific TCR was mapped to the spike region that the TCR reacted to and assigned to either a CD4 or a CD8 class. Log10-transformed breadth and depth values were compared by one-way ANOVA with Sidak's multiple comparisons tests. TCRdb limited this immuneACCESS table to in-frame rearrangements with V and J called. A share of clones is missing; checked studies link under half to unresolved V genes, and the rest is unexplained. The V and J calls and the clone size are those of that table, but D and trimming were determined from the DNA. The sample has around 120,000 clones on record, approximately 84% of them singletons. The ten largest clones take up 6.5% to 8.5% of the sample.

The time point tag for this specimen amounts to: baseline before first vaccination. Vaccinee samples were obtained from the UK trials COV001 and COV002, which included a single-blind randomized controlled phase 2/3 trial of AZD1222 (ChAdOx1 nCoV-19) in healthy adults. Trial participant PBMC samples were collected at day 0 and day 28 after the second dose for TCRbeta chain sequencing. The sequences come from peripheral blood, collected on day 0 of AZD1222 vaccination. The sequence joins TRBV10-3 to TRBJ2-7; 8 junctional bases match TRBD1. The source is an adult in good health. The nucleotide sequence reads TGTGCCATCAGTGAGTCTAGGGACAGGACCTACGAGCAGTACTTC. It codes for CAISESRDRTYEQYF.